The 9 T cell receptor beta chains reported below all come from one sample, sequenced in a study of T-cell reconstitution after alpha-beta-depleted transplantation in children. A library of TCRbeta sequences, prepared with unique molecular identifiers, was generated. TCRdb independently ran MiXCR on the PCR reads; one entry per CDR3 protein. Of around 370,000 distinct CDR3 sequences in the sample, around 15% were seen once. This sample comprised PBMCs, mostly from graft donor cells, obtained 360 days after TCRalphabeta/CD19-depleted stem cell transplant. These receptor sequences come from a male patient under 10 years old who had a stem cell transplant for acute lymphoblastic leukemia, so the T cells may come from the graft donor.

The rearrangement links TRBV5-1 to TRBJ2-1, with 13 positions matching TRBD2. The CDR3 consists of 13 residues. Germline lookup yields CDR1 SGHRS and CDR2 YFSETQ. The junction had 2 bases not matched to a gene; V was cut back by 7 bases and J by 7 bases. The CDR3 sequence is CASGTSGMNEQFF. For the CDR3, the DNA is TGCGCCAGCGGGACTAGCGGGATGAATGAGCAGTTCTTC.

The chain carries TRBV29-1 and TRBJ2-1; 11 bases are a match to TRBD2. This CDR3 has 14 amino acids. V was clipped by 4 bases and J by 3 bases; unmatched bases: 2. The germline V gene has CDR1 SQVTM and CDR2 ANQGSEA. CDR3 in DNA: TGCAGCGTTGGACTAGCGGGATTCTACAATGAGCAGTTCTTC. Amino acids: CSVGLAGFYNEQFF.

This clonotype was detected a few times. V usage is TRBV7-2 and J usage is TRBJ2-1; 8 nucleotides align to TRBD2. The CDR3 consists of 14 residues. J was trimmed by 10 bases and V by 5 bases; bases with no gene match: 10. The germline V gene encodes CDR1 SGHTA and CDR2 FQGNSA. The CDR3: CASSPMGTSREQFF. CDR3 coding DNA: TGTGCCAGCAGCCCGATGGGGACTAGTAGGGAGCAGTTCTTC.

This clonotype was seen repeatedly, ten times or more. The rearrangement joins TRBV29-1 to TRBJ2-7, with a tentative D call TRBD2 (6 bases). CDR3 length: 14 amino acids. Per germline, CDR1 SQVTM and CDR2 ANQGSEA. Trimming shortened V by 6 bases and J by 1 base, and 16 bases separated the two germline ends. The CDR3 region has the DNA TGCAGCGTCAGAAGAGCAGGGAGGTCCTACGAGCAGTACTTC. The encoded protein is CSVRRAGRSYEQYF.

The CDR3 region is CASSYSVGVRGNEQFF. For the CDR3, the DNA is TGTGCCAGCAGTTACTCGGTTGGGGTGAGAGGCAATGAGCAGTTCTTC. The chain has TRBV6-5 and TRBJ2-1; no reliable D call. Germline CDR1 is MNHEY and CDR2 is SVGAGI. This CDR3 spans 16 amino acids. V was clipped by 0 bases and J by 6 bases, with 15 bases between them.

Here the CDR3 reads CASSHLAVAKNIQYF. The CDR3 coding sequence is TGTGCCAGCAGCCACCTAGCGGTAGCCAAAAACATTCAGTACTTC. The chain uses TRBV3-1 and TRBJ2-4, with TRBD2 matching over 7 bases. This CDR3 has 15 residues. The germline gives CDR1 LGHDT, CDR2 YNNKEL (reference sequence). The V segment lost 3 bases and the J segment 0 bases; nucleotides outside the gene matches: 2.

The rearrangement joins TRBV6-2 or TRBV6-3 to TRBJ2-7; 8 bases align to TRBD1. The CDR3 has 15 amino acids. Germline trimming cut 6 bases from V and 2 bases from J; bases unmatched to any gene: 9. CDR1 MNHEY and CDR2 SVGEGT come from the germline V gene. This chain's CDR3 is CASRPRDRPAYEQYF. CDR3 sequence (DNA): TGTGCCAGCAGACCCCGGGACAGGCCGGCCTACGAGCAGTACTTC.

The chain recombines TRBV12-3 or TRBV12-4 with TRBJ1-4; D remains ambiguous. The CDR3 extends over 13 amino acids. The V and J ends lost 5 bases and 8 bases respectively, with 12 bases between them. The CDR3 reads CASSVRQREKLFF. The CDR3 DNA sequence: TGTGCCAGCAGTGTCCGACAACGAGAAAAACTGTTTTTT.

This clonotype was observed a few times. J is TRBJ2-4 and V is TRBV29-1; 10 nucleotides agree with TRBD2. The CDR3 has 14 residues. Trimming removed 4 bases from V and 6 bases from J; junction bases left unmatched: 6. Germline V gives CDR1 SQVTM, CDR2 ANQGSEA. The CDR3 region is CSVVGTSESNIQYF. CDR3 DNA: TGCAGCGTTGTGGGGACTAGCGAGTCAAACATTCAGTACTTC. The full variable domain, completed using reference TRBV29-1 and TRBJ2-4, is SAVISQKPSRDICQRGTSLTIQCQVDSQVTMMFWYRQQPGQSLTLIATANQGSEATYESGFVIDKFPISRPNLTFSTLTVSNMSPEDSSIYLCSVVGTSESNIQYFGAGTRLSVL.